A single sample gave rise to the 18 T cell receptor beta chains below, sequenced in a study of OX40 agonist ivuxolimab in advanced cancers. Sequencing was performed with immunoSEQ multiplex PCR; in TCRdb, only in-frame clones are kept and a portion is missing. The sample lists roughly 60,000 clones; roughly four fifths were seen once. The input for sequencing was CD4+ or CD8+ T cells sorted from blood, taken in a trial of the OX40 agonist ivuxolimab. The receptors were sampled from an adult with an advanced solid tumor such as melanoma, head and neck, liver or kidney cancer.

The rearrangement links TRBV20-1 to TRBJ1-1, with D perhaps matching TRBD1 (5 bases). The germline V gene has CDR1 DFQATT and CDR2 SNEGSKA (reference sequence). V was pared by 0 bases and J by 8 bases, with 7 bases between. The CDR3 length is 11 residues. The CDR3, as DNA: TGCAGTGCTAGAGATAAGGGGGAAGCTTTCTTT. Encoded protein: CSARDKGEAFF.

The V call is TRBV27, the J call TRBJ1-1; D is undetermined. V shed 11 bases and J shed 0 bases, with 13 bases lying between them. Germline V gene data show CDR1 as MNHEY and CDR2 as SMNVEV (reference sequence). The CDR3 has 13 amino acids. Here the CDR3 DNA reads TGTGCCCATCCTCGGTTCGTGAACACTGAAGCTTTCTTT. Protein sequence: CAHPRFVNTEAFF.

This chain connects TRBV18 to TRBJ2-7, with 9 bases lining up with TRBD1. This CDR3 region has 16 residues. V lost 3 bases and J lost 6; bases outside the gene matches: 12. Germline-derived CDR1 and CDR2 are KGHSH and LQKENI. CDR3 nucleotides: TGTGCCAGCTCACCGAGAATCGGGGACAGGGCTCGCGAGCAGTACTTC. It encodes CASSPRIGDRAREQYF.

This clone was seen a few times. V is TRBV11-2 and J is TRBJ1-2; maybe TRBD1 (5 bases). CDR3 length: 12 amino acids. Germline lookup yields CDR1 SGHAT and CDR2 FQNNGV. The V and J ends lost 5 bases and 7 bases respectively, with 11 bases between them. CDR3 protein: CASSKTVGGYTF. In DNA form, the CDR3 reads TGTGCCAGCAGCAAGACAGTGGGTGGCTACACCTTC.

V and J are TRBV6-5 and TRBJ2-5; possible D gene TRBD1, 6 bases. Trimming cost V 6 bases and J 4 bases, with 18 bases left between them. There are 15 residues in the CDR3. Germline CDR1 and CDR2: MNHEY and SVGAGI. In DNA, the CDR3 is TGTGCCAGCAGCCCTCGGGTGAGCAGGGGAGAGACCCAGTACTTC. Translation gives CASSPRVSRGETQYF.

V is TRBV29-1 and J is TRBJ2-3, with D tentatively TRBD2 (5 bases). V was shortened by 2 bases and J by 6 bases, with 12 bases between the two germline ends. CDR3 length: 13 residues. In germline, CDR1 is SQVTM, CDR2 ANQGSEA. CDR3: CSVERLATDTQYF. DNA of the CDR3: TGCAGCGTTGAAAGGCTAGCAACGGATACGCAGTATTTT.

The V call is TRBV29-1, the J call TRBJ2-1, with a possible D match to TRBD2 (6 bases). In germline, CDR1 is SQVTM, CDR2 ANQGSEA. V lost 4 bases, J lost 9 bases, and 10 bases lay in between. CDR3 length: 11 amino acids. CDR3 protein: CSVALASEQFF. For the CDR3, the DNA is TGCAGCGTTGCACTAGCTAGTGAGCAGTTCTTC.

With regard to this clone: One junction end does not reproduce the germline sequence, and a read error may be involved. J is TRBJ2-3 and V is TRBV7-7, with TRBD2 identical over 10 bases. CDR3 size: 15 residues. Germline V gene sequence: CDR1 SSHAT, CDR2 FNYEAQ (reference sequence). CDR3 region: CASSLAGGPTDTQYF. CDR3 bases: TGTGCTAGCAGCTTAGCGGGGGGACCCACAGATACGCAGTATTTT. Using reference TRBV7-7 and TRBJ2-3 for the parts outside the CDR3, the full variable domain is GAGVSQSPRYKVTKRGQDVTLRCDPISSHATLYWYQQALGQGPEFLTYFNYEAQPDKSGLPSDRFSAERPEGSISTLTIQRTEQRDSAMYRCASSLAGGPTDTQYFGPGTRLTVL.

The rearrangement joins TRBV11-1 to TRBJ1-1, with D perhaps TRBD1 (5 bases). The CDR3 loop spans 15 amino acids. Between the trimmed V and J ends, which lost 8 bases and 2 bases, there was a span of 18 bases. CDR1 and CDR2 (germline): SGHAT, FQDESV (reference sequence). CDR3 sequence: CASSGSAGINTEAFF. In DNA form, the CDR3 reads TGTGCCAGCTCCGGTTCCGCAGGGATTAACACTGAAGCTTTCTTT.

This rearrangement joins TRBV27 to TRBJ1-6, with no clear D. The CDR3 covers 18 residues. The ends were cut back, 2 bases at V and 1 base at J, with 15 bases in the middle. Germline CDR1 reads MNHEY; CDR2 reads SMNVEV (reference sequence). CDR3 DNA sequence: TGTGCCAGCAGTTTAGAGTATCGGGGTTTTTCCTATAATTCACCCCTCCACTTT. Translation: CASSLEYRGFSYNSPLHF.

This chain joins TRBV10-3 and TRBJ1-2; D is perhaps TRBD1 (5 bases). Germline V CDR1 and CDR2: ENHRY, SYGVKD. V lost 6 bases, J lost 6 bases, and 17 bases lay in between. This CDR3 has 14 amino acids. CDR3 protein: CAIRKTGGTDGYTF. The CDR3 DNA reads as TGTGCCATCAGAAAAACGGGGGGTACGGATGGCTACACCTTC.

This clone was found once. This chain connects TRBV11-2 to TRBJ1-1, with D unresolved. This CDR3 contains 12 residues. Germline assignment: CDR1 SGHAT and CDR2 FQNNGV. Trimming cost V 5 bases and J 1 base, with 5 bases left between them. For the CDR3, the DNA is TGTGCCAGCAGCCCCAAGAACACTGAAGCTTTCTTT. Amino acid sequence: CASSPKNTEAFF.

The CDR3 region is CASSRWQGGTGELFF. CDR3 nucleotide sequence: TGTGCCAGCAGCCGTTGGCAGGGAGGCACCGGGGAGCTGTTTTTT. V gene TRBV5-6 combines with J gene TRBJ2-2; D possibly corresponds to TRBD2 (6 bases). V lost 4 bases and J 4 bases, leaving 14 bases between the germline ends. The germline gives CDR1 SGHDT, CDR2 YYEEEE. This CDR3 is 15 amino acids long. The full variable domain, completed using reference TRBV5-6 and TRBJ2-2, is DAGVTQSPTHLIKTRGQQVTLRCSPKSGHDTVSWYQQALGQGPQFIFQYYEEEERQRGNFPDRFSGHQFPNYSSELNVNALLLGDSALYLCASSRWQGGTGELFFGEGSRLTVL.

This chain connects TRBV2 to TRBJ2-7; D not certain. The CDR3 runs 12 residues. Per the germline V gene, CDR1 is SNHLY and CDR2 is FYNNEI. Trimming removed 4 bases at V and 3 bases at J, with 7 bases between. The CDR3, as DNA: TGTGCCAGCAGTGTACGGCTCTACGAGCAGTACTTC. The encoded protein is CASSVRLYEQYF.

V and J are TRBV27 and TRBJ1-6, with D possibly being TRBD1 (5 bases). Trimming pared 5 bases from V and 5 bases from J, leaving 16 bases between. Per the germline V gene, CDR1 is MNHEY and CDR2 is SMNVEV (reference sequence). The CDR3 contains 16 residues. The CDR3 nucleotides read TGTGCCAGCAGTAGAGAGGGGCCTCTCCATAATTCACCCCTCCACTTT. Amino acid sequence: CASSREGPLHNSPLHF.

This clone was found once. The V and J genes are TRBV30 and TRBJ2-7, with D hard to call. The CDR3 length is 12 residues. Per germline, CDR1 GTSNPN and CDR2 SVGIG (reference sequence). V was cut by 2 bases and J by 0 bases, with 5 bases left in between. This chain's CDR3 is CAWSLSSYEQYF. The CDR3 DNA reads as TGTGCCTGGAGTTTGTCCTCCTACGAGCAGTACTTC. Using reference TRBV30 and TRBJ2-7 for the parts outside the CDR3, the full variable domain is SQTIHQWPATLVQPVGSPLSLECTVEGTSNPNLYWYRQAAGRGLQLLFYSVGIGQISSEVPQNLSASRPQDRQFILSSKKLLLSDSGFYLCAWSLSSYEQYFGPGTRLTVT.

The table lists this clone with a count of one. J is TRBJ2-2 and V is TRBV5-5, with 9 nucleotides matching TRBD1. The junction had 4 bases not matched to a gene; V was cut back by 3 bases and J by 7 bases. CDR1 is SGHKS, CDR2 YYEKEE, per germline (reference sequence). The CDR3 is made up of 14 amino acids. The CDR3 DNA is TGTGCCAGCAGCTCACAGGGGGCCGGCGGGGAGCTGTTTTTT. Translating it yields CASSSQGAGGELFF.

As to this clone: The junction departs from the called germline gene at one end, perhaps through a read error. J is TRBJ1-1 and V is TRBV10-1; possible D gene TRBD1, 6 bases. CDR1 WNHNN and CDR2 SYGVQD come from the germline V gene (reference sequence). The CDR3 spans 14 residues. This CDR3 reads CASSESGHYDEAFF. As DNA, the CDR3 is TGCGCCAGCAGCGAGTCGGGACACTACGACGAAGCTTTCTTT.